The text below deals with one T cell receptor beta chain. The antigen is not known. The PCR had 60 Vbeta and 13 Jbeta primers. Only in-frame clones appear in the TCRdb table, and some are missing; sequencing was by immunoSEQ multiplex PCR. Among 95,000 to 150,000 clones listed, 63% were seen once. This CDR3 contains 18 residues. The junction had 5 bases not matched to a gene; V was cut back by 0 bases and J by 1 base. Per the germline V gene, CDR1 is LGHNA and CDR2 is YSLEER. The data stem from a study of cytomegalovirus exposure and HLA in healthy donors. Study findings and constraints: TCR beta V- and J-gene trimming was later associated with a missense DCLRE1C variant. Within a later analysis, the majority of CMV-associated TCR beta chains appeared HLA-restricted. Some public TCRs appeared in many individuals, while most sequences were rare. Per published reports, the classifier diagnosed cytomegalovirus status with high specificity and sensitivity.

The source of this sequence is a man aged 35-49 years in good health and CMV-seropositive. The chain couples TRBV4-3 to TRBJ2-2, with 10 bases identical to TRBD1. The sample consisted of PBMCs. The CDR3 DNA follows: TGCGCCAGCAGCCAAGATTTGAGGACAGGGGGGAACACCGGGGAGCTGTTTTTT. This encodes CASSQDLRTGGNTGELFF.